This T cell receptor beta chain was captured by sequencing in a study of beta chain features in type 1 diabetes. Across the whole study: No age, gender or cell yield differences were seen between patients and healthy donors. Over all samples combined, around 110 million sorted cells were examined. Findings and limits, study-wide: Shorter templates may be favored by PCR, equally so in patients and controls. Across all four CD4+ subsets, people with type 1 diabetes showed modestly shorter TCRB CDR3s.

The sequenced template was cDNA made from the entire isolated RNA. Using immunoSEQ multiplex PCR, the repertoire was profiled, and TCRdb retains in-frame clones only, with some absent. This table holds hundreds of thousands of clones, approximately 10% found once. Using CD45RO/CCR7/CD25/CD127/CD95/CD27, CD4+ naive, central memory, regulatory and stem cell-like memory cells were sorted. The CDR3 consists of 18 residues. Trimming removed 5 bases from V and 1 base from J; junction bases left unmatched: 15. From germline, CDR1 is SEHNR and CDR2 FQNEAQ (reference sequence). This clone was detected a few times. Its antigen is as yet unknown.

This sequence originates from a young man with type 1 diabetes. Specimen: naive CD4+ T cells from blood. The chain links TRBV7-9 to TRBJ2-7, with TRBD1 identical over 9 bases. The CDR3 is CASSAILGQGYISYEQYF. As DNA, the CDR3 is TGTGCCAGCAGCGCAATCCTGGGACAGGGATATATATCCTACGAGCAGTACTTC.